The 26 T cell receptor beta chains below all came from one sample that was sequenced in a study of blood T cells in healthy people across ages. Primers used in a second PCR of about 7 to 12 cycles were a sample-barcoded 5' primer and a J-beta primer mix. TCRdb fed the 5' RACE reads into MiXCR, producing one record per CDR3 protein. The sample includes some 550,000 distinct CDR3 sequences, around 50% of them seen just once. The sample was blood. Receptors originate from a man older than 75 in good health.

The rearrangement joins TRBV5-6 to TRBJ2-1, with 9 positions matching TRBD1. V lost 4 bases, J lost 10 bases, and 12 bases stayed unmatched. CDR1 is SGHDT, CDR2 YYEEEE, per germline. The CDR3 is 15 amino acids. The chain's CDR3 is CASSGWTGEAYEQFF. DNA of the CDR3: TGTGCCAGCAGCGGATGGACAGGGGAGGCCTACGAGCAGTTCTTC.

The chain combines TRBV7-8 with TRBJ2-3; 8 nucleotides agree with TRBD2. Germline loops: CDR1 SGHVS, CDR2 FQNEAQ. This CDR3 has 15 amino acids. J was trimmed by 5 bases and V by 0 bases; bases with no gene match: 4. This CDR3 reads CASSLATGGGDTQYF. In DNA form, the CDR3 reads TGTGCCAGCAGCTTAGCGACGGGGGGGGGAGATACGCAGTATTTT. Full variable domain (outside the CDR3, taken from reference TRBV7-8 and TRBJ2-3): GAGVSQSPRYKVAKRGQDVALRCDPISGHVSLFWYQQALGQGPEFLTYFQNEAQLDKSGLPSDRFFAERPEGSVSTLKIQRTQQEDSAVYLCASSLATGGGDTQYFGPGTRLTVL.

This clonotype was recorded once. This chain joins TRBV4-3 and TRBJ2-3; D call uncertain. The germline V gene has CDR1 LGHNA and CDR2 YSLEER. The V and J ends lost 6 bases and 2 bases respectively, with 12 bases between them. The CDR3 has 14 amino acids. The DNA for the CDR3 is TGCGCCAGCAGACCCGACGCGTACACAGATACGCAGTATTTT. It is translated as CASRPDAYTDTQYF.

This chain's CDR3 is CASSFDLPDTQYF. In nucleotides, the CDR3 is TGTGCCAGCAGTTTCGATCTCCCAGATACGCAGTATTTT. The V and J genes are TRBV6-2 or TRBV6-3 and TRBJ2-3; no clear D gene. CDR3 size: 13 residues. Germline CDR1 and CDR2: MNHEY and SVGEGT. The V and J ends lost 4 bases and 4 bases respectively, with 9 bases between them.

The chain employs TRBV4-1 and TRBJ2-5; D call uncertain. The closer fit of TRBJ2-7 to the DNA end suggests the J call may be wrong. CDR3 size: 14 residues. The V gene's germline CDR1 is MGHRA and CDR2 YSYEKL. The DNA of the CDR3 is TGCGCCAGCAGCCCGCGGACCAGCTCCTACGAGCAGTACTTC. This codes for CASSPRTSSYEQYF.

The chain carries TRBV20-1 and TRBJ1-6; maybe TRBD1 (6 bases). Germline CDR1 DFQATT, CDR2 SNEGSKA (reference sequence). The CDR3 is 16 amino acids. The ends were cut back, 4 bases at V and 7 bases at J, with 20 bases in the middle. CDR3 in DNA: TGCAGTGCTAAGGGTGGCGGGGGCGCCTGGAATTCACCCCTCCACTTT. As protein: CSAKGGGGAWNSPLHF.

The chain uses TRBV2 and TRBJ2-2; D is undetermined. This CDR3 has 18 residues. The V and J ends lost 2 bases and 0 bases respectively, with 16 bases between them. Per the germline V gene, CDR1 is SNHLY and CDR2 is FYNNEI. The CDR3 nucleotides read TGTGCCAGCAGTGAAACCATGGTATGGCGGCCGAACACCGGGGAGCTGTTTTTT. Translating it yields CASSETMVWRPNTGELFF.

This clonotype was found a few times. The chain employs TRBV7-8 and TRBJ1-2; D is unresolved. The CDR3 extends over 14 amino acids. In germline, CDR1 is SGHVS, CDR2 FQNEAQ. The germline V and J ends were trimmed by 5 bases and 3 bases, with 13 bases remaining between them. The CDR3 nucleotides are TGTGCCAGCAGCCCGGGTCCCCTTCACTATGGCTACACCTTC. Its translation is CASSPGPLHYGYTF.

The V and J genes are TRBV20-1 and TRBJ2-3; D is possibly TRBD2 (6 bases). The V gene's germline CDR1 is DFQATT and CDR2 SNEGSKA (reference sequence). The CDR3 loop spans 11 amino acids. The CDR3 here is CSWEDVDTQYF. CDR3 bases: TGCAGCTGGGAGGACGTGGATACGCAGTATTTT.

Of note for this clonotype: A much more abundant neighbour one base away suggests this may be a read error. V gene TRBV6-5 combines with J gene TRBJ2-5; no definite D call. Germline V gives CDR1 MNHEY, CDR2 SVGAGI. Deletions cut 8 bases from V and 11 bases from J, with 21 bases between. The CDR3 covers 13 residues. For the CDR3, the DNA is TGTGCCAGCCACCGGGCCCGTAGCAATGAGCAGTACTTC. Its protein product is CASHRARSNEQYF.

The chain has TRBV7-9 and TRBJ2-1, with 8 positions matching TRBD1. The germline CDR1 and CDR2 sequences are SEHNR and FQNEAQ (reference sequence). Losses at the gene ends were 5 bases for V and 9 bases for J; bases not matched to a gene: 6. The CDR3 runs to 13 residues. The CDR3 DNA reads TGTGCCAGCAGCCCACAGGGGGGTAGTGAGCAGTTCTTC. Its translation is CASSPQGGSEQFF.

The CDR3 sequence is CSARTAGTSAPHSYNEQFF. The CDR3 DNA reads TGCAGTGCTAGAACGGCCGGGACTAGCGCCCCCCACTCCTACAATGAGCAGTTCTTC. The chain employs TRBV20-1 and TRBJ2-1; TRBD2 aligns across 10 bases. The CDR3 consists of 19 residues. The germline V gene encodes CDR1 DFQATT and CDR2 SNEGSKA (reference sequence). V shed 2 bases, J shed 0 bases, and the junction held 13 bases outside the gene matches.

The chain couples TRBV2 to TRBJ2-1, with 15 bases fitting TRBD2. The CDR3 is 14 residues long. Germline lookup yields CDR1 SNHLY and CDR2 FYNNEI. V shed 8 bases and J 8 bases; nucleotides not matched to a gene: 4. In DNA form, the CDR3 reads TGTGCCAGCGAGGGACTAGCGGGAGGCGATGAGCAGTTCTTC. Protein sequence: CASEGLAGGDEQFF.

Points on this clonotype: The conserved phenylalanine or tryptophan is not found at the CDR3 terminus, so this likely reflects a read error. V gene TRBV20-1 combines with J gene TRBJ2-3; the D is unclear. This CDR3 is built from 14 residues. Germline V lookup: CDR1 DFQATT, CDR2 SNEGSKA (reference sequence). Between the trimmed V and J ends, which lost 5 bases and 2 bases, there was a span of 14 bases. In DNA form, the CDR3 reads TGCAGTGCTCTTCACGGAACAGCCACAGATACGCAGTATGTT. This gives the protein CSALHGTATDTQYV.

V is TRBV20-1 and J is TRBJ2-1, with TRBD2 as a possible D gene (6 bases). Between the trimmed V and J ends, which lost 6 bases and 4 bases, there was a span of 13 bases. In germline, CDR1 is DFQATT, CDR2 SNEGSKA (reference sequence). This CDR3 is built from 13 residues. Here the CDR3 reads CSALAESYNEQFF. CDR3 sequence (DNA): TGCAGTGCCTTAGCGGAGTCTTACAATGAGCAGTTCTTC.

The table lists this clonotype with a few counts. CDR3 in DNA: TGTGCCAGCAGCTTAGCTACAGCGGGAGTAGGAGATACGCAGTATTTT. This sequence encodes CASSLATAGVGDTQYF. The chain has TRBV7-9 and TRBJ2-3, with 8 bases matching TRBD2. The germline V gene has CDR1 SEHNR and CDR2 FQNEAQ (reference sequence). The CDR3 has 16 amino acids. The J segment lost 5 bases and the V segment lost 0 bases, leaving 7 bases of the junction unmatched.

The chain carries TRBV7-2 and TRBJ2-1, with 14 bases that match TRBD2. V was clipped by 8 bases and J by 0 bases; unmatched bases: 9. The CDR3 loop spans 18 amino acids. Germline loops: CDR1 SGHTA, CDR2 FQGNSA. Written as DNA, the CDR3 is TGTGCCAGCGTACCAGGGACTAGCGGGAGAAGCTCCTACAATGAGCAGTTCTTC. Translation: CASVPGTSGRSSYNEQFF.

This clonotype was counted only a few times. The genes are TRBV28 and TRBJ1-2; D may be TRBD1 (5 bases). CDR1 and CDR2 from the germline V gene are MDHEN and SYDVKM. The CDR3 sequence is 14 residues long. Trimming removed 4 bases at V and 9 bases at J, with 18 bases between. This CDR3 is CASSSRAREESYTF. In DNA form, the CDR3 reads TGTGCCAGCAGTTCCCGGGCCAGGGAAGAGAGCTACACCTTC.

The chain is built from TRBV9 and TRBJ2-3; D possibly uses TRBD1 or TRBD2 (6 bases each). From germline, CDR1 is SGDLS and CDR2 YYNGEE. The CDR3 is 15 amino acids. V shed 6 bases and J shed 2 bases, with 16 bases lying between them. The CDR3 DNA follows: TGTGCCAGCACCGCCGGGGGACACAACACAGATACGCAGTATTTT. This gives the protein CASTAGGHNTDTQYF.

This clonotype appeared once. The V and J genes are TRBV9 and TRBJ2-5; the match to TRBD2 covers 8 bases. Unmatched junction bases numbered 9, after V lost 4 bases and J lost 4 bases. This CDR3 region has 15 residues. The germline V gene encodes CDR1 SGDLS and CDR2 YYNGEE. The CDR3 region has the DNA TGTGCCAGCAGCTTGGCTAGCGGGTACCTAGAGACCCAGTACTTC. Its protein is CASSLASGYLETQYF.

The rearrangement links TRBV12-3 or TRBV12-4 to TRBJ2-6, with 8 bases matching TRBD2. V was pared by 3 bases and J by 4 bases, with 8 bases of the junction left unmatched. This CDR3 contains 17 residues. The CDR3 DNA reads TGTGCCAGCAGTTTTCGGGGGGGAGATTTCGGGGCCAACGTCCTGACTTTC. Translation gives CASSFRGGDFGANVLTF.

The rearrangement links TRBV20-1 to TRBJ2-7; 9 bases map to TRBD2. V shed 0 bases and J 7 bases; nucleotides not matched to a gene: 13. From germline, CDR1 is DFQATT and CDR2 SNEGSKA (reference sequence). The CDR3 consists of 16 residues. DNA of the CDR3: TGCAGTGCTAGAGATCTGAGTAGCGGGAGAGTTCGGGAGCAGTACTTC. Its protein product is CSARDLSSGRVREQYF.

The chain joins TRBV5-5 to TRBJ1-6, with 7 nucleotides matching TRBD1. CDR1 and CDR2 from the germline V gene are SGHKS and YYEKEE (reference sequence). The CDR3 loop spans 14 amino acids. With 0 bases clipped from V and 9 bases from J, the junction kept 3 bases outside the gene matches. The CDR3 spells CASSLEGGPSPLHF. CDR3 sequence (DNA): TGTGCCAGCAGCTTGGAAGGGGGCCCTTCACCCCTCCACTTT.

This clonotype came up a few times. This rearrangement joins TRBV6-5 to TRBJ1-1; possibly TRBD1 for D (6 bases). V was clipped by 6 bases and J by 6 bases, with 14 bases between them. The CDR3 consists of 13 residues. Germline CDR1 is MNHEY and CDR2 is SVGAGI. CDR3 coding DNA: TGTGCCAGCAGGGGAACAGGGTCGGCTGAAGCTTTCTTT. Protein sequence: CASRGTGSAEAFF.

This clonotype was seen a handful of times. In DNA, the CDR3 is TGTGCCAGCAGCCGACGGACAGGGGGCTTAGGTGGCTACACCTTC. Translating gives CASSRRTGGLGGYTF. V usage is TRBV7-2 and J usage is TRBJ1-2; 11 nucleotides agree with TRBD1. The CDR3 totals 15 residues. Per germline, CDR1 SGHTA and CDR2 FQGNSA. The ends lost 5 bases at V and 7 bases at J; junction bases unmatched: 9.

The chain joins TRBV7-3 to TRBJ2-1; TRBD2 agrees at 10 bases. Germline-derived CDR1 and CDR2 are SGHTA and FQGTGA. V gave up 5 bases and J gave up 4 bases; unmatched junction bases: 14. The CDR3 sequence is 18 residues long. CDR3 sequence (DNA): TGTGCCAGCAGCCCGGACTATTGGACTAGCGGAGAGTACAATGAGCAGTTCTTC. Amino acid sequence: CASSPDYWTSGEYNEQFF.